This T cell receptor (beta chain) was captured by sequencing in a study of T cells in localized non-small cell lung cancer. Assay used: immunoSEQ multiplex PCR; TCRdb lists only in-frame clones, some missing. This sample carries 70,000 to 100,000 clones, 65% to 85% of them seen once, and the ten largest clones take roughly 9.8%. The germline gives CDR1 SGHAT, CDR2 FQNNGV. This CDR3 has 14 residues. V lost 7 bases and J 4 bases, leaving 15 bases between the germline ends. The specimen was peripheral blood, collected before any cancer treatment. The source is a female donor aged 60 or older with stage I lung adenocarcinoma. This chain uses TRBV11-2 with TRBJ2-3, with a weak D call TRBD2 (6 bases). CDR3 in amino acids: CASKVGGFADTQYF. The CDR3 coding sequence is TGTGCCAGCAAGGTGGGGGGATTTGCAGATACGCAGTATTTT.